This TCR beta chain was captured by sequencing in a study of shared clonotypes between healthy human individuals. Naive CD8 cells lacked CD45RO and underwent positive selection for CCR7, leaving out terminally differentiated effector memory CD45RA+ cells. The repertoire was sequenced with immunoSEQ multiplex PCR; TCRdb's copy has only in-frame clones and lacks some. In the table there are about 2 million clones, approximately 95% of which are singletons. Looked up from germline, CDR1 is MNHEY and CDR2 is SMNVEV (reference sequence). The CDR3 contains 13 residues. V was shortened by 6 bases and J by 1 base, with 9 bases between the two germline ends.

Sequences were obtained from naive CD8+ T cells sorted from blood. The rearrangement links TRBV27 to TRBJ1-1; D unclear. This TCR was recovered from a man between 18 and 29 years old in good health. The CDR3: CASSQDWNTEAFF. For the CDR3, the DNA is TGTGCCAGCAGCCAAGACTGGAACACTGAAGCTTTCTTT.